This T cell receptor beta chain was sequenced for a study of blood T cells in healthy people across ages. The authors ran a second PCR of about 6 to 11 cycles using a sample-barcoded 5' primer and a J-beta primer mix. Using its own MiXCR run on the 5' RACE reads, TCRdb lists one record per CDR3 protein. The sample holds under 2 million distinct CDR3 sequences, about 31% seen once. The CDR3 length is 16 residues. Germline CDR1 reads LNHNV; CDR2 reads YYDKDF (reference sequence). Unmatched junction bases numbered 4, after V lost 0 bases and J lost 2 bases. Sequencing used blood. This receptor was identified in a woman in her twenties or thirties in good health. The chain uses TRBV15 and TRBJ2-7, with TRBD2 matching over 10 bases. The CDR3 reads CATSRDFSGRAYEQYF. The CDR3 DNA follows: TGTGCCACCAGCAGAGATTTCAGCGGGAGGGCCTACGAGCAGTACTTC.